The TCR beta chain described here comes from a study of T cells expressing NK-cell markers. CDR1 WSHSY and CDR2 SAAADI come from the germline V gene. This CDR3 has 15 residues. TCRdb re-called the 5' RACE reads and shows each CDR3 protein once, DNA omitted. The sample table sets out some 140,000 distinct CDR3 sequences. V gene TRBV10-2 combines with J gene TRBJ2-7; the TCRdb call, TRBD2, lacks DNA for checking. Sequencing was done on a sample of blood T cells: a sorted CD56 or NKG2C T cell subset, CD4+ or CD8+ T cells, or bulk PBMC T cells (not recorded which). The sequence came from a woman in her 50s in good health. The CDR3 loop reads CASSDPLAGGDEQYF.